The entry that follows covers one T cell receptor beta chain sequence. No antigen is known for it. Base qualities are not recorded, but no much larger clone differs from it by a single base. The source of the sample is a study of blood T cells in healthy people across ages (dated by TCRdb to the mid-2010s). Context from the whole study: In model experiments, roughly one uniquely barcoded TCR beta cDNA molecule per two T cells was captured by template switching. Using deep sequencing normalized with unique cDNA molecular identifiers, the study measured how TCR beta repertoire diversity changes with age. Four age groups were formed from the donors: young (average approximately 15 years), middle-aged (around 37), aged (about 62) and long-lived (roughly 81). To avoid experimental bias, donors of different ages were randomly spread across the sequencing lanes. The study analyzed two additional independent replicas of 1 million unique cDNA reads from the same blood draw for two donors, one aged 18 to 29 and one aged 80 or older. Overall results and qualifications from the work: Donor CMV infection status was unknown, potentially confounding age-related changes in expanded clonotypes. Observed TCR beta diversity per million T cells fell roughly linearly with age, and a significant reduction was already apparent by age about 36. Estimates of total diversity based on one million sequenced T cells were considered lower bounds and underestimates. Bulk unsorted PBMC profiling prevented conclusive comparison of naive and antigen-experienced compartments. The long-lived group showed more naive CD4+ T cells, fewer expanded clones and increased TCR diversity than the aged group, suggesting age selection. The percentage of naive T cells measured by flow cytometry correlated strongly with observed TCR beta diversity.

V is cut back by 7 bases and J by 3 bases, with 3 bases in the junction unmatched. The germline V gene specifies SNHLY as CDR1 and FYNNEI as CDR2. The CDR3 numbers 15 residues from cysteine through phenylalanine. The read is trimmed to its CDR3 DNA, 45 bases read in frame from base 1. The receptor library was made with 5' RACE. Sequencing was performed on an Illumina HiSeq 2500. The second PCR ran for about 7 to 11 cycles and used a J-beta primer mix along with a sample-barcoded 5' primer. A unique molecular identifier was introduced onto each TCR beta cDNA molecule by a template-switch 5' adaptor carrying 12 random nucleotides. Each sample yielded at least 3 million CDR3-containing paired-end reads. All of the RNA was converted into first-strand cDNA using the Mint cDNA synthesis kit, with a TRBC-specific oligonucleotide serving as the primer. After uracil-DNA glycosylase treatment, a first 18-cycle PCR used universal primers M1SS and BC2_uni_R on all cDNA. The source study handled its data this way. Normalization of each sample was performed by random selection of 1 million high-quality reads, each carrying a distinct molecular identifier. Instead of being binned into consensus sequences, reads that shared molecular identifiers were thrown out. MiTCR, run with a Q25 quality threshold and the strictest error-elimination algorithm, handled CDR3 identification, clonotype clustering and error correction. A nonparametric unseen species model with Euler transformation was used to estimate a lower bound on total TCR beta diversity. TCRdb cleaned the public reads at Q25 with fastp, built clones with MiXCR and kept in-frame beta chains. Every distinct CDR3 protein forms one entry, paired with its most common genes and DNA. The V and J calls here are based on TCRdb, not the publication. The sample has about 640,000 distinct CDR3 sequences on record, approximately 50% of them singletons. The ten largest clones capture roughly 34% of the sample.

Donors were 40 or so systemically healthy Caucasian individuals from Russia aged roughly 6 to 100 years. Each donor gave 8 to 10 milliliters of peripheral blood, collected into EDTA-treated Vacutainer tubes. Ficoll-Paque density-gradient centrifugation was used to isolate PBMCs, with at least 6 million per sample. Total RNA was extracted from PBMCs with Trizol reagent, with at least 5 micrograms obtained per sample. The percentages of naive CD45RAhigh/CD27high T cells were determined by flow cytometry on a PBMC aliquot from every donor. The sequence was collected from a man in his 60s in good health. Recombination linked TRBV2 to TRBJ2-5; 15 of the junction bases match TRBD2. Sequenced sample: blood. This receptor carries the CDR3 CASKRTSGGEETQYF. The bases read TGTGCCAGCAAGAGGACTAGCGGGGGGGAAGAGACCCAGTACTTC.